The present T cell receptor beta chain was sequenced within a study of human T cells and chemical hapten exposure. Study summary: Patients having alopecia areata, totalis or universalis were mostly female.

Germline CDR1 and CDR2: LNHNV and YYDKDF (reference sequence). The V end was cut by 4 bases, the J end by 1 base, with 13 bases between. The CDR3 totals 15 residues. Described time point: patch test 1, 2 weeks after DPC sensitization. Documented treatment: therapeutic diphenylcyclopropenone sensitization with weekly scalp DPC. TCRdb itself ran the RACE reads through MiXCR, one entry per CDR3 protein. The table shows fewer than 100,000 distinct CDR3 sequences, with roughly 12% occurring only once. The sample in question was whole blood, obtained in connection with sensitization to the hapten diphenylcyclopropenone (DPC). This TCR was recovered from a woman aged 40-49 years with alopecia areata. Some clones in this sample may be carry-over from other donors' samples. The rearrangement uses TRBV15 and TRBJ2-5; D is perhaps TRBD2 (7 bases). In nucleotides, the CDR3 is TGTGCCACCAGCATAGGCGGGGGCCTCCAAGAGACCCAGTACTTC. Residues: CATSIGGGLQETQYF.